The source of this TCR beta chain is a study of cytomegalovirus exposure and HLA in healthy donors. Study overall: An earlier analysis found 100 million or so unique TCR beta sequences from around 180 million T cells.

Overall study findings and caveats: Within the data, a cluster of highly shared sequence variants was likely a sequencing artifact. In a later analysis, V- and J-gene trimming of beta chains associated with a DCLRE1C missense variant, replicated independently.

Of note for this clone: The target antigen is unknown.

PCR used 60 Vbeta primers and 13 Jbeta primers. Using immunoSEQ multiplex PCR, the repertoire was profiled, and TCRdb retains in-frame clones only, with some absent. The table lists 99,000 or so clones, over 60% of them singletons, with about a sixth in the top ten. Germline CDR1 SGHTA, CDR2 FQGNSA. V gave up 1 base and J gave up 2 bases; unmatched junction bases: 7. CDR3 size: 17 residues. The V call is TRBV7-2, the J call TRBJ2-3, with TRBD2 matching over 9 bases. The clonotype was recovered from a man aged 55 to 70 in good health and CMV-seropositive. Material: PBMCs. The CDR3 is CASSLDGLAGDTDTQYF. The CDR3 DNA follows: TGTGCCAGCAGCTTAGATGGGTTAGCGGGGGACACAGATACGCAGTATTTT.